This TCR beta chain is drawn from a study of blood T cells in healthy people across ages. Study-level results: When set beside aged donors, long-lived donors presented more naive CD4+ cells and higher diversity. The study could not conclusively compare naive and antigen-experienced cells, given its unsorted PBMCs.

This clonotype was seen ten or more times. The antigen is unknown. CDR3 length: 15 amino acids. V trimming: 0 bases; J trimming: 5 bases; junction bases outside the gene matches: 8. Germline values: CDR1 GTSNPN, CDR2 SVGIG (reference sequence). A second PCR, run for about 7 to 12 cycles, used a sample-barcoded 5' primer plus a J-beta primer mix. TCRdb processed the 5' RACE reads anew with MiXCR; each CDR3 protein has one entry. The table includes 710,000 or so distinct CDR3 sequences, about a third detected once. Isolated per sample were at least 7 million PBMCs. The specimen sequenced was blood. The clonotype originates from a woman of 80 years or more in good health. The genes are TRBV30 and TRBJ2-5; 8 nucleotides align to TRBD1. Here the CDR3 reads CAWSVGQGGRETQYF. In DNA, the CDR3 is TGTGCCTGGAGTGTCGGACAGGGTGGCCGGGAGACCCAGTACTTC.